The entry that follows covers one T cell receptor beta chain sequence. This clone has only one observation. The clone's antigen remains unknown. The sample holds no much larger clone one base away, and base qualities are not on file. The same CDR3 arises from other DNA sequences in this sample as well. The data belong to a study of blood T cell repertoires in COVID-19 (dated by TCRdb to 2020 to 2022). In terms of the full investigation: The collaborator samples originated in the United States, Italy and Spain and spanned the acute and convalescent phases of COVID-19. The sample metadata nearly always contained a de-identified subject ID, COVID-19 status, age in years and sex. Samples were obtained from the ongoing ImmuneRACE study (first 160 participants) and from over 1,000 subjects provided by 6 global collaborators. Deeply sampled blood TCRbeta repertoires from subjects exposed to, actively infected with, or recovered from COVID-19 were included in the dataset. The repertoires were released in a freely available public database intended as a resource for research on the immune response to SARS-CoV-2. The material from the prospective study consisted of cDNA or gDNA derived from T cells, B-cell-depleted T cells, or PBMCs. Where available, HLA class I and class II types were taken from metadata supplied by the sample provider and were not determined by assay-based typing.

From a lookup of the germline V gene, CDR1 and CDR2 are SNHLY and FYNNEI. V is pruned by 6 bases and J by 5 bases, leaving 5 bases of the junction without a gene match. The CDR3 covers 13 residues, taking in both the cysteine and the phenylalanine. Kept here is only the CDR3 DNA, which spans 39 bases and is read in frame from base 1. The research as a whole found: How much clinical and demographic metadata was included differed by source and by participant, and the metadata was provided uncurated.

TCRbeta CDR3 regions were amplified from genomic DNA by means of the immunoSEQ Assay, a bias-controlled multiplex PCR. Processing in the source paper ran as follows. The number of nucleated cells in each sample was estimated from the amplification of reference gene primers within the assay. To quantify the absolute abundance of each unique TCRbeta CDR3 rearrangement, sequence reads were collapsed and filtered. For each sample, productive Simpson clonality was calculated as the square root of Simpson's diversity index over productive rearrangements. TCRdb re-hosts the immuneACCESS table, in-frame sequences only. Its copies lack some clones; in the studies checked, an unresolved V gene accounts for under half of them, and the cause for the rest is not known. The D gene and trimming were derived from the DNA, and the V and J assignments and clone size from that table. The sample table records approximately 160,000 clones; approximately 88% of these occur just once. The ten largest clones take up roughly 9.2% of the sample.

Whole blood was collected in K2EDTA tubes by collaborating institutions according to the institutions' own protocols. For TCRbeta analysis, collaborators shipped samples as frozen whole blood, isolated PBMCs, or DNA extracted from either of those sample types. The TCR sequence derives from a woman aged 80 or over with active or convalescent COVID-19. Recombination joined TRBV2 with TRBJ1-1, with 8 bases aligning to TRBD1. Material for sequencing was peripheral blood. The CDR3 has the sequence CASSGQGGTEAFF. The DNA sequence reads TGTGCCAGCAGCGGACAGGGAGGAACTGAAGCTTTCTTT.